The present T cell receptor beta chain was sequenced within a study of shared clonotypes between healthy human individuals. Study outcomes and limitations: On the whole, naive subsets had larger estimated richness than memory subsets had.

As to this clone: The antigen is not known.

In the authors' methods: Filtering differed because ImmunoSEQ produced junction-only sequences that carried no quality scores. Using immunoSEQ multiplex PCR, the repertoire was profiled, and TCRdb retains in-frame clones only, with some absent. V and J calls and clone size are those listed in that table; D and trimming were worked out from the DNA. The repertoire holds some 2,100,000 clones, with under 95% as singletons. Naive CD8 populations comprised CD45RO-negative cells positively selected for CCR7, excluding terminally differentiated effector memory CD45RA+ cells. The sample consisted of naive CD8+ T cells from PBMCs. The receptor was derived from a man younger than 35 in good health. Some clones in this sample may be carry-over from other donors' samples.

This CDR3 reads CASSSQTGLGYEQYF. CDR3 in DNA: TGTGCCAGCAGCTCCCAGACAGGGCTCGGCTACGAGCAGTACTTC. This sequence joins TRBV7-9 and TRBJ2-7; 7 bases match TRBD1. The trim removed 4 bases at V and 3 bases at J, leaving 9 bases unmatched. The CDR3 runs to 15 residues. Germline assignment: CDR1 SEHNR and CDR2 FQNEAQ (reference sequence).